This TCR beta chain is from a study of cytomegalovirus exposure and HLA in healthy donors. Study-level background: The early release's HLA-typed donors yielded 78 million or so unique TCRs. The study, taken as a whole, reports: When a later analysis was performed, an Asian-associated ancestry cluster reportedly had fewer N-insertions than the roughly 670-donor mean. TCR beta V segments were, for the most part, productive about 87% or about 30% of the time in an earlier analysis.

Germline CDR1 reads MGHRA; CDR2 reads YSYEKL. V shed 1 base and J 1 base; nucleotides not matched to a gene: 11. The CDR3 contains 19 residues. 60 Vbeta and 13 Jbeta primers were used in PCR. The table came from immunoSEQ multiplex PCR; TCRdb's copy has only in-frame clones and leaves some out. The data contain around 140,000 clones, 82% of them singletons. Worth noting for this clone: The antigen remains unidentified.

This TCR derives from a woman between 50 and 59 years old in good health and CMV-seropositive. The sample consisted of PBMCs. The J gene is TRBJ2-1, the V gene TRBV4-1, with TRBD1 identical over 9 bases. In DNA, the CDR3 is TGCGCCAGCAGCCAAGGGCCATTGGACAGGGGACGTTCCTACAATGAGCAGTTCTTC. Translating gives CASSQGPLDRGRSYNEQFF.